Sequencing of this T cell receptor (beta chain) was carried out in a study of shared clonotypes between healthy human individuals (dated by TCRdb to about 2020). Regarding the study in general: Three men and two women, aged 18 to 49 years, made up the cohort. Each donor's leukapheresis produced roughly between roughly 0.94 and 9.5 billion PBMCs. For each donor, CD4 naive and CD4 memory were each given three plates, CD8 naive was given two plates, and CD8 memory was given one plate. To increase sequencing depth and limit assay-specific biases, different laboratories used diverse techniques to prepare libraries and sequence TCR repertoires. To estimate repertoire size and how much clonotype sharing occurs between individuals, the study deeply sequenced the blood TCR repertoires of several healthy adults. What the authors observed across the whole study: Even with the large sequencing depth, rarefaction of the sorted-subset datasets indicated that sequencing was incomplete. Only blood was sampled, and tissue TCR repertoires likely differ from those in blood. Because the study included a small number of donors, the genetic and exposure-history diversity represented was limited. Larger estimated clonotype richness was generally found for naive subsets than for memory subsets. Across a handful of donors, about 5% of naive CD4, 3% to 4% of naive CD8, roughly 2.2% of memory CD4, and 0.3% to 0.45% of memory CD8 clonotypes were shared. Compared with non-shared clonotypes, clonotypes shared by all four sorted-subset donors had higher generation probabilities. Based on pairwise subsampling, the degree of clonotype sharing among donors was expected to be affected by sequencing depth.

As for this clone: The antigen it recognizes is unknown. No base qualities exist here, and no much larger clone lies one base off it.

Ends trimmed: V by 6 bases, J by 2 bases; bases unmatched to a gene: 6. The germline V gene sets CDR1 to LGHNT and CDR2 to FRNRAP. The CDR3 spans 15 residues, from the cysteine through the phenylalanine. Only CDR3 DNA remains: 45 bases, in frame from the first base. CD8 naive samples were CD45RO-negative cells positively selected for CCR7, giving a CD45RA+CCR7+ population that excluded TemRA cells. Healthy HIV-negative adults with no recently reported acute infections or vaccinations were included as donors. All donors were Caucasian adults living in Nashville, Tennessee, USA. Blood was collected by leukapheresis, and PBMCs were isolated by Ficoll-Histopaque density gradient centrifugation and then cryopreserved in liquid nitrogen vapor phase. Analytical flow cytometry was used to check the purity and quantity of every magnetically sorted T cell population. From each sorted fraction, genomic DNA was isolated and quantified by UV absorbance on a Nanodrop 2000c.

TCR CDR3 regions were amplified from genomic DNA by multiplex PCR using the deep immunoSEQ assay. Extracted genomic DNA from each cell subset was distributed evenly across all wells of several immunoSEQ 96-well plates, and each plate was treated as a replicate. Each replicate PCR for sorted subsets received around 210 ng genomic DNA, equal to about 29,000 T cell genomes. Purified libraries were quantified with a Qubit 3.0 fluorometer, sized on a Bioanalyzer 2100, and re-quantified with the KAPA Library Quantification kit. Every immunoSEQ 96-well plate was sequenced on a dedicated single-read 150-cycle Illumina NextSeq 550 flow cell. Regarding the original processing steps: Because the immunoSEQ output held only junctional sequences and lacked quality scores, the filtering could not match the filtering applied to full-length reads. To assign V/J genes and CDR3, sequences were annotated using PyIR, a Python wrapper for IgBLAST v1.9, with IMGT germline references. Reads were filtered out if the reads had weak V/J assignments (E-value above 1e-6), no CDR3, stop codons, out-of-frame junctions, or ambiguous translated residues. V3J clonotypes were defined as sequences sharing an identical inferred V gene, J gene, and CDR3 amino acid sequence. The percentage overlap between two repertoires was calculated by dividing the number of shared unique clonotypes by the size of the smaller repertoire. RTK rarefaction, the Chao1 estimator, and Recon v2.1 estimates of unobserved clonotypes were used to assess repertoire richness. For all TCRbeta clonotypes obtained by the gDNA method from several donors, generation probabilities were computed with OLGA. TCRdb stores this immuneACCESS table with in-frame sequences only. Part of the clones is absent; in the studies checked, under half of the shortfall reflects unresolved V genes, and no reason is known for the rest. Clone size and V and J calls were adopted from that table, with D and trimming inferred from the DNA. The sample table contains about 2.1 million clones; only one count was recorded for 93% of them. Approximately 1.6% of the sample belongs to the ten largest clones.

Sequences were obtained from naive CD8+ T cells from PBMCs. Explained via the paper, the cell subset or site label denotes: CD45RA+CCR7+. The sequence was obtained from a man between 18 and 29 years old in good health. Some clones in this sample may be carry-over from other donors' samples. The chain was built from TRBV12-5 and TRBJ2-1; TRBD1 matches 8 bases in the middle. In nucleotide form, the sequence is TGTGCTAGTGGCCTGGACAGGGCAACCTACAATGAGCAGTTCTTC. The resulting protein is CASGLDRATYNEQFF. With the portions outside the CDR3 filled from the reference TRBV12-5 and TRBJ2-1 genes, the complete variable region becomes DARVTQTPRHKVTEMGQEVTMRCQPILGHNTVFWYRQTMMQGLELLAYFRNRAPLDDSGMPKDRFSAEMPDATLATLKIQPSEPRDSAVYFCASGLDRATYNEQFFGPGTRLTVL.